This TCR beta chain appears in the sequencing data of a study of T cell responses to AZD1222 COVID-19 vaccine. Generated by immunoSEQ multiplex PCR, the TCRdb table keeps only in-frame clones and is missing some. The table includes around 78,000 clones, over 75% detected once. A remark on this clone: As yet, its antigen is unknown.

Whole-study findings and limits: The donor cohort was predominantly white British with a female majority, and clonal diversity may have been underestimated.

Sequences were derived from peripheral blood, sampled 28 days after the second AZD1222 dose. The TCR comes from an adult who received the AZD1222 COVID-19 vaccine.

The CDR3 sequence is CASTQGGDQPQHF. CDR3 bases: TGTGCCAGTACCCAGGGAGGGGATCAGCCCCAGCATTTT. V usage is TRBV19 and J usage is TRBJ1-5; D is perhaps TRBD1 (5 bases). CDR3 length: 13 amino acids. Germline CDR1 is LNHDA and CDR2 is SQIVND (reference sequence). V was pared by 7 bases and J by 5 bases, with 12 bases between.